One sample yielded the 7 T cell receptor beta chains listed below, sequenced in a study of blood T cells in healthy people across ages. It was with a sample-barcoded 5' primer and a J-beta primer mix that a second PCR of roughly 7 to 12 cycles was run. TCRdb ran MiXCR on the 5' RACE reads and lists one entry per CDR3 protein. The table includes over 950,000 distinct CDR3 sequences, approximately 38% detected once. The sequenced material came from blood. These TCRs come from a man aged 18 to 29 in good health.

This clonotype was seen more than once but under ten times. The gene calls are TRBV28 and TRBJ2-3; the match to TRBD1 covers 9 bases. The CDR3 length is 17 residues. Germline trimming cut 2 bases from V and 2 bases from J; bases unmatched to any gene: 8. In germline, CDR1 is MDHEN, CDR2 SYDVKM. CDR3 sequence reads: CASSLNPGQGDTDTQYF. The CDR3 bases are TGTGCCAGCAGTTTAAACCCGGGACAGGGAGACACAGATACGCAGTATTTT.

V and J are TRBV6-1 and TRBJ2-7, with TRBD1 matching over 10 bases. CDR1 and CDR2 (germline): MNHNS, SASEGT. This CDR3 is built from 16 residues. With V trimmed by 3 bases and J by 0 bases, 5 bases remained unmatched. CDR3 nucleotide sequence: TGTGCCAGCAGTGAGGAGGGACAGGGGATCTCCTACGAGCAGTACTTC. Translation: CASSEEGQGISYEQYF.

This clonotype was recorded many times. The V and J genes are TRBV2 and TRBJ2-3, with TRBD2 as a possible D gene (5 bases). The length of the CDR3 is 12 residues. Germline V lookup: CDR1 SNHLY, CDR2 FYNNEI. V lost 6 bases and J 4 bases, leaving 8 bases between the germline ends. CDR3: CASSRTSDTQYF. Written as DNA, the CDR3 is TGTGCCAGCAGCCGGACTTCAGATACGCAGTATTTT.

This clonotype was seen a few times. The rearrangement uses TRBV6-5 and TRBJ2-3, with D perhaps matching TRBD1 (6 bases). Germline loops: CDR1 MNHEY, CDR2 SVGAGI. The CDR3 length is 15 residues. The V end was cut by 4 bases, the J end by 4 bases, with 15 bases between. CDR3 sequence (DNA): TGTGCCAGCAGTTCCGACAGGATGGTTTCAGATACGCAGTATTTT. It codes for CASSSDRMVSDTQYF.

CDR3 residues: CASSLAFNDQPQHF. The CDR3 DNA follows: TGTGCCAGCAGCTTAGCGTTTAATGATCAGCCCCAGCATTTT. The V gene is TRBV7-8, the J gene TRBJ1-5; D unresolved. Deletions cut 0 bases from V and 5 bases from J, with 8 bases between. CDR1 SGHVS and CDR2 FQNEAQ come from the germline V gene. The CDR3 is 14 residues long.

This clonotype was seen at least ten times. One end of the junction does not line up with germline, which may come from a read error. The chain links TRBV5-1 to TRBJ2-3; 8 nucleotides match TRBD2. The CDR3 is 15 residues long. Germline V CDR1 and CDR2: SGHRS, YFSETQ. The CDR3 loop reads CASSLERGSTDTQYF. The CDR3 DNA reads TGTGCCAGCAGCTTAGAGCGGGGGAGCACAGATACGCAGTATTTT.

This clonotype has a handful of counts. The V gene is TRBV6-5, the J gene TRBJ2-3, with 9 bases matching TRBD2. This CDR3 comprises 16 residues. Germline loops: CDR1 MNHEY, CDR2 SVGAGI. V lost 6 bases to trimming and J lost 0 bases; unmatched junction nucleotides: 7. This CDR3 reads CASSEGLAYSTDTQYF. Here the CDR3 DNA reads TGTGCCAGCAGCGAGGGACTAGCTTATAGCACAGATACGCAGTATTTT.